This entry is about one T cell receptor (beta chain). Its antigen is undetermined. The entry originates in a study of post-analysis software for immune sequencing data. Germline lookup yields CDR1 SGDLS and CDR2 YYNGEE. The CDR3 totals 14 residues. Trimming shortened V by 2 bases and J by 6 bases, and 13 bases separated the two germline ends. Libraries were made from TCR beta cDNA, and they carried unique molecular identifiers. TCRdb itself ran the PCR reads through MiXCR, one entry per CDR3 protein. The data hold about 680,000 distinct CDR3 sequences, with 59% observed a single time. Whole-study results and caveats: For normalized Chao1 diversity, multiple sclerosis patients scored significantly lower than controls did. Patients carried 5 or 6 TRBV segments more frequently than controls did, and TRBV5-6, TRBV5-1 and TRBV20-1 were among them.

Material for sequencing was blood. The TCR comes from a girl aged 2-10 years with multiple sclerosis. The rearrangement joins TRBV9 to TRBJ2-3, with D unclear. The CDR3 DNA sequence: TGTGCCAGCAGCGTTCAAACTCCGGCGGATACGCAGTATTTT. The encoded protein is CASSVQTPADTQYF.